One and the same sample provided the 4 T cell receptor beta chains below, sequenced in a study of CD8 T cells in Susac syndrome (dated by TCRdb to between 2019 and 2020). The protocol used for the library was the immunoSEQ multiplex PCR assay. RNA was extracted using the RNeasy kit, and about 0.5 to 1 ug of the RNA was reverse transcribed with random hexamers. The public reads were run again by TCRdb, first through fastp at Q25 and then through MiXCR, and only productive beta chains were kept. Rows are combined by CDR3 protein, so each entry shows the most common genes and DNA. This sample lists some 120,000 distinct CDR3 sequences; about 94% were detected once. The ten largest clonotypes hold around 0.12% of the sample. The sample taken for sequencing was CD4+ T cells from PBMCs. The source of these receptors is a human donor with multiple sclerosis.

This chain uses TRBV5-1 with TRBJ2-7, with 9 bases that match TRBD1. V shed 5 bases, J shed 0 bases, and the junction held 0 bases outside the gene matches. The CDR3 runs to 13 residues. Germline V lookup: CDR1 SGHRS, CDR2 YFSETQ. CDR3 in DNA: TGCGCCAGCAGACAGGGGGCCTCCTACGAGCAGTACTTC. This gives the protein CASRQGASYEQYF. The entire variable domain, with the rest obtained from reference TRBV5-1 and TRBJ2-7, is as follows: KAGVTQTPRYLIKTRGQQVTLSCSPISGHRSVSWYQQTPGQGLQFLFEYFSETQRNKGNFPGRFSGRQFSNSRSEMNVSTLELGDSALYLCASRQGASYEQYFGPGTRLTVT.

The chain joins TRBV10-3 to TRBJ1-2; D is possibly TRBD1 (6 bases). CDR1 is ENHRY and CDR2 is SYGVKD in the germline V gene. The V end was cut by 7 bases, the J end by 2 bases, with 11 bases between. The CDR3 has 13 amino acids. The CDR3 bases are TGTGCCATCACCAGAGACAGGAACTATGGCTACACCTTC. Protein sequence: CAITRDRNYGYTF.

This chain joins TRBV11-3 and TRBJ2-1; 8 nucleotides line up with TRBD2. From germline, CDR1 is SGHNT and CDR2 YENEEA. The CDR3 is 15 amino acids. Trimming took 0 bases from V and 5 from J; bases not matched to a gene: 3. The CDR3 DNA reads TGTGCCAGCAGCTTAGAACGGGGGGGGCACAATGAGCAGTTCTTC. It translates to CASSLERGGHNEQFF.

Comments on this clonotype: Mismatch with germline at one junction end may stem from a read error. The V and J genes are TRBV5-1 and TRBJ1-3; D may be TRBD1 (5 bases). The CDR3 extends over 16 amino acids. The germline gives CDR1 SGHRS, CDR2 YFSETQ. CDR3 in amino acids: CASSAQGSGSENTIYF. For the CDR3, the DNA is TGCGCCAGCAGCGCCCAGGGTTCGGGCTCTGAAAACACCATATATTTT.